Sequencing of this T cell receptor beta chain was carried out in a study of OX40 agonist ivuxolimab in advanced cancers. Regarding the research as a whole: Ivuxolimab was an agonistic, fully human IgG2 monoclonal antibody directed against OX40 (CD134), a costimulatory receptor. In the dose-escalation cohort, 70% to 85% of patients were male, and the mean age was 60 years with a range of roughly 20 to 79. Three dose-escalation patients achieved partial responses, one with hepatocellular carcinoma and two with cutaneous melanoma. The point of sequencing TCRbeta in the periphery was to test whether ivuxolimab changed TCR sequence diversity and drove clonal T-cell expansion. The paper describes the monotherapy dose-escalation part (N of about 47 patients) of the phase I trial of ivuxolimab. Intravenous ivuxolimab was administered to patients every 2 weeks at six dose levels: 0.01, 0.1, 0.3, 1.5, 3 and 10 mg/kg. Among the approximately 54 dose-escalation patients, some 20 had hepatocellular carcinoma, 15 or so melanoma, 9 renal cell carcinoma and 9 head and neck cancer. Prior anti-PD-1, anti-PD-L1 or anti-CTLA-4 therapy was permitted, and 40% to 50% of dose-escalation patients had received checkpoint inhibitors. The study at large found these results: Which antigens the clonally expanded peripheral T cells were specific for was not determined. Low levels of normalized T-cell clonal expansion were also seen in some nonresponding patients. Partial responders in the 0.1-3.0 mg/kg groups had among the lowest normalized peripheral clonal expansion, especially among CD8+ T cells. At doses of 0.1 to 3.0 mg/kg, clonal expansion of both CD4+ and CD8+ T cells in blood was seen between baseline and week 6. After ivuxolimab, expanded clones were on average more numerous among CD8+ T cells than among CD4+ T cells.

This clone showed up just a few times. Its antigen is currently not known. There are no base qualities to consult, and no much larger clone falls within one base. For sequencing of the TCRbeta CDR3 region, genomic DNA was extracted from the sorted cells. The immunoSEQ Assay was used to sequence the TCRbeta CDR3 regions. This is the immuneACCESS table as TCRdb keeps it, with only in-frame sequences that have V and J called. A part of the clones is gone; compared with another copy, unresolved V genes explain less than half, and the rest is unexplained. The sample profile shows tens of thousands of clones; 74% of them were found once. Clones ranked in the top ten supply about a fifth of the sample. Patients with a history of autoimmune disease or receiving systemic immunosuppression were excluded from the trial. Peripheral blood for TCR sequencing was collected from all dose cohorts at baseline, on cycle 4 day 1, and on cycle 7 day 1. Samples were obtained from an open-label, multicenter, first-in-human phase I dose-escalation trial of ivuxolimab. Adults with locally advanced or metastatic melanoma, renal cell, hepatocellular, or head and neck squamous cell carcinoma were enrolled in the trial. Before TCR sequencing, CD4+ and CD8+ T cells were separately sorted from peripheral blood.

Reading the germline V gene gives CDR1 SGHVS and CDR2 FQNEAQ. The CDR3, from cysteine to phenylalanine, totals 14 residues. The entry retains the CDR3 DNA only, 42 bases that are in frame from base 1. A distance of 13 bases separates the germline ends of V and J, which lose 2 bases and 8 bases respectively. Recombination joined TRBV7-8 with TRBJ1-5, with no D gene named confidently. The sample was CD4+ or CD8+ T cells sorted from blood, taken in a trial of the OX40 agonist ivuxolimab. This sequence originates from an adult with an advanced solid tumor such as melanoma, head and neck, liver or kidney cancer. The CDR3 is CASSLRKLREPQHF. The bases read TGTGCCAGCAGCTTACGTAAGCTCCGAGAGCCCCAGCATTTT. Joined to the reference TRBV7-8 and TRBJ1-5 proteins, this CDR3 gives the full variable domain: GAGVSQSPRYKVAKRGQDVALRCDPISGHVSLFWYQQALGQGPEFLTYFQNEAQLDKSGLPSDRFFAERPEGSVSTLKIQRTQQEDSAVYLCASSLRKLREPQHFGDGTRLSIL.